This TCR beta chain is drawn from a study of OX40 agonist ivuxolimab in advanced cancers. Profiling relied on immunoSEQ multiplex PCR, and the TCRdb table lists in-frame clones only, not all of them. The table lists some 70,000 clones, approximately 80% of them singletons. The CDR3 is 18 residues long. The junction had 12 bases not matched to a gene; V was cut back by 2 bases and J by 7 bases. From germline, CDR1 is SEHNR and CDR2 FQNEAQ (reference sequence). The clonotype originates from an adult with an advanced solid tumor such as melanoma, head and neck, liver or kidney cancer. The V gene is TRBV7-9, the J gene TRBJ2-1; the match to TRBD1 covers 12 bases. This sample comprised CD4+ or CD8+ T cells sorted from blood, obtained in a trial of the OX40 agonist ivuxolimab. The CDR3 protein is CASSLRALRDRGRNEQFF. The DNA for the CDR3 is TGTGCCAGCAGCTTAAGGGCTTTGAGGGACAGGGGGCGAAATGAGCAGTTCTTC.